This entry lists 8 T cell receptor beta chains sequenced from one sample in a study of OX40 agonist ivuxolimab in advanced cancers. The method was immunoSEQ multiplex PCR; TCRdb's version includes in-frame clones alone and lacks a portion of them. The table has about 86,000 clones, 91% seen once. The input for sequencing was CD4+ or CD8+ T cells sorted from blood, taken in a trial of the OX40 agonist ivuxolimab. All receptors derive from an adult with an advanced solid tumor such as melanoma, head and neck, liver or kidney cancer.

This clone was seen once. This rearrangement joins TRBV6-1 to TRBJ2-4; TRBD1 is a possible D gene (6 bases). Trimming cost V 1 base and J 5 bases, with 6 bases left between them. CDR3 length: 13 residues. Germline V CDR1 and CDR2: MNHNS, SASEGT. The CDR3, as DNA: TGTGCCAGCAGTGAAGGGACAGAAAACATTCAGTACTTC. Amino acids: CASSEGTENIQYF.

This clone occurred once. This rearrangement joins TRBV28 to TRBJ1-1; no clear D gene. V was shortened by 8 bases and J by 5 bases, with 21 bases between the two germline ends. CDR1 and CDR2 from the germline V gene are MDHEN and SYDVKM. The CDR3 extends over 15 amino acids. In DNA, the CDR3 is TGTGCCAGCGCGTTCCCCGGGTTTAGAACAACTGAAGCTTTCTTT. Translating it yields CASAFPGFRTTEAFF.

The chain has TRBV6-1 and TRBJ2-1, with 11 nucleotides matching TRBD2. Germline V gene sequence: CDR1 MNHNS, CDR2 SASEGT. With V trimmed by 2 bases and J by 8 bases, 8 bases remained unmatched. This CDR3 region has 16 residues. The CDR3 reads CASSETSGRTTHEQFF. In DNA form, the CDR3 reads TGTGCCAGCAGTGAAACTAGCGGGAGAACGACGCATGAGCAGTTCTTC.

The CDR3 protein is CASSLYVGTATNYGYTF. CDR3 nucleotides: TGTGCCAGCAGCTTGTATGTTGGGACGGCAACTAACTATGGCTACACCTTC. This chain connects TRBV5-8 to TRBJ1-2, with D possibly being TRBD1 (5 bases). The CDR3 loop spans 17 amino acids. Trimming pared 1 base from V and 0 bases from J, leaving 16 bases between. Germline V gives CDR1 SGHTS, CDR2 YDEGEE.

This clone was detected only once. V and J are TRBV6-6 and TRBJ2-7; tentatively, D is TRBD1 (5 bases). The CDR3 runs 13 residues. Trimming cost V 4 bases and J 4 bases, with 11 bases left between them. From germline, CDR1 is MNHNY and CDR2 SVGAGI (reference sequence). The CDR3: CASSLTDLYEQYF. Here the CDR3 DNA reads TGTGCCAGCAGTTTGACAGACCTATACGAGCAGTACTTC.

The chain couples TRBV11-3 to TRBJ2-7, with D tentatively TRBD1 (6 bases). The germline V gene encodes CDR1 SGHNT and CDR2 YENEEA. This CDR3 has 16 amino acids. Deletions cut 5 bases from V and 0 bases from J, with 17 bases between. CDR3 coding DNA: TGTGCCAGCAGCGCCAGATGGACAGAACGCTCCTACGAGCAGTACTTC. It is translated as CASSARWTERSYEQYF.

In the case of this clone: Other DNA sequences within the sample encode an identical CDR3. The V and J genes are TRBV9 and TRBJ2-7; D could derive from TRBD1 or TRBD2 (5 bases each). V shed 3 bases and J shed 2 bases, with 12 bases lying between them. CDR1 is SGDLS, CDR2 YYNGEE, per germline. The CDR3 consists of 14 residues. In DNA form, the CDR3 reads TGTGCCAGCAGCGCCGGGACGGGCCCCTACGAGCAGTACTTC. Its translation is CASSAGTGPYEQYF.

The rearrangement links TRBV28 to TRBJ2-7; tentatively, D is TRBD2 (6 bases). Between the trimmed V and J ends, which lost 5 bases and 3 bases, there was a span of 17 bases. This CDR3 is 15 amino acids long. In germline, CDR1 is MDHEN, CDR2 SYDVKM. This CDR3 reads CASSPVGRGNYEQYF. Here the CDR3 DNA reads TGTGCCAGCAGTCCTGTCGGGCGGGGAAACTACGAGCAGTACTTC.